Described below is a single TCR beta chain sequence and its context. Which antigen it targets is not known. No qualities accompany the bases; no much larger clone lies one base away. The data stem from a study of blood T cell repertoires in COVID-19 (dated by TCRdb to 2018 to 2021). For context, the study as a whole: Samples covering the acute and convalescent phases of COVID-19 were provided by collaborators in the United States, Italy and Spain. The material from the prospective study consisted of cDNA or gDNA derived from T cells, B-cell-depleted T cells, or PBMCs. The dataset comprised deeply sampled blood TCRbeta repertoires from subjects exposed to, actively infected with, or recovered from COVID-19. The repertoires were released in a freely available public database intended as a resource for research on the immune response to SARS-CoV-2. Samples were obtained from the ongoing ImmuneRACE study (first 160 participants) and from 950 to 1,500 subjects provided by 6 global collaborators. Nearly every sample came with metadata listing a de-identified subject ID, COVID-19 status, age in years and sex. Where available, HLA class I and class II types were taken from metadata supplied by the sample provider and were not determined by assay-based typing. Broader findings and caveats from the paper: The amount of clinical and demographic metadata varied by source and participant and was provided uncurated.

TCRbeta CDR3 regions were amplified from genomic DNA by means of the immunoSEQ Assay, a bias-controlled multiplex PCR. As for how the authors treated the data: The number of nucleated cells in each sample was estimated by amplification of reference gene primers within the assay. Sequence reads were collapsed and filtered to measure the absolute abundance of every unique TCRbeta CDR3 rearrangement. Productive Simpson clonality was computed per sample as the square root of Simpson's diversity index over productive rearrangements. Not all clones reach the TCRdb copy of this immuneACCESS table, which keeps in-frame sequences only. Checked studies attribute under half of the gap to unresolved V genes and leave the rest unexplained. The V and J calls and clone size are taken from that table; D and trimming were inferred from the DNA. The sample contains about 300,000 clones, approximately 83% of them found a single time. In total, the top ten clones hold roughly 2% of the sample.

Enrolling through a virtual design, the prospective study's participants ranged in age from roughly 18 to 95 years and lived across roughly 24 United States geographic areas. Cohort assignment in the prospective study relied on participant-reported clinical history from a screening survey and a study questionnaire. Recovered participants in ImmuneRACE Cohort 3 were defined by two consecutive negative NP/OP PCR tests, clearance by a healthcare professional, or resolution of symptoms. In the prospective study, whole blood, serum and a nasopharyngeal or oropharyngeal swab were collected from each participant by mobile phlebotomists. Prospective study participants could optionally give additional blood draws and questionnaires over an approximately 2-month period. Blood samples from the prospective study were shipped frozen or at room temperature prior to DNA extraction. Trimming costs V 4 bases and J 7 bases, and their ends lie 17 bases apart. The CDR3, from cysteine to phenylalanine, totals 15 residues. Only CDR3 DNA is held: 45 bases, read in frame from base 1. The germline V gene provides CDR1 SGDLS and CDR2 YYNGEE.

The V gene is TRBV9 and the J gene is TRBJ1-4, with the D gene not clear enough to name. The specimen sequenced was PBMCs or T cells enriched from blood (not recorded which). This receptor was identified in a man younger than 45 who had recovered from COVID-19. In nucleotide form, the sequence is TGTGCCAGCAGCACGAGGGAGGGTTGGAGTGAAAAACTGTTTTTT. This translates into CASSTREGWSEKLFF.